This T cell receptor beta chain is drawn from a study of T cells after yellow fever vaccination. This clonotype was observed a handful of times. The antigen is undetermined. General study findings and limits: Clonotypes found in both CD4 and CD8 compartments made up a small share.

Trimming pared 3 bases from V and 2 bases from J, leaving 9 bases between. The CDR3 is 14 residues long. Looked up from germline, CDR1 is LNHDA and CDR2 is SQIVND (reference sequence). Template switching with 5'RACE generated the TCR cDNA and added a universal primer site and UMIs. TCRdb called the 5' RACE reads again in MiXCR, with one record for every CDR3 protein. The sample lists more than 90,000 distinct CDR3 sequences, about 7.2% seen once, with 2.5% to 3.5% in the top ten. The receptor comes from a young man who received the YFV17D yellow fever vaccine. V is TRBV19 and J is TRBJ2-3, with D hard to call. Here the sequenced sample was CD4+ T cells sorted from PBMCs, taken more than 35 days after the first yellow fever vaccination. The CDR3 sequence: CASSMVDFTDTQYF. The CDR3 nucleotides are TGTGCCAGTAGTATGGTAGATTTCACAGATACGCAGTATTTT.